The 29 T cell receptor beta chains given below trace back to one sample, sequenced in a study of blood T cell repertoires in COVID-19. Here immunoSEQ multiplex PCR was the method, and the copy in TCRdb shows in-frame clones only, minus some. The sample lists under 300,000 clones, roughly three quarters occurring once. The sample comprised peripheral blood. These receptors were obtained from a woman in her thirties or forties with active or convalescent COVID-19.

This rearrangement joins TRBV2 to TRBJ2-7; D might be TRBD1 (6 bases). Germline CDR1 and CDR2: SNHLY and FYNNEI. This CDR3 is 13 amino acids long. The ends were cut back, 5 bases at V and 2 bases at J, with 10 bases in the middle. This chain's CDR3 is CASSTKGAYEQYF. The CDR3 DNA is TGTGCCAGCAGTACCAAGGGGGCCTACGAGCAGTACTTC.

The chain has TRBV5-6 and TRBJ2-3; 9 positions match TRBD1. Unmatched junction bases numbered 9, after V lost 4 bases and J lost 3 bases. There are 16 residues in the CDR3. In germline, CDR1 is SGHDT, CDR2 YYEEEE. The CDR3 protein is CASSGPGQGPTDTQYF. The CDR3 nucleotides are TGTGCCAGCAGCGGGCCGGGACAGGGACCTACAGATACGCAGTATTTT.

The rearrangement links TRBV28 to TRBJ1-5, with D possibly being TRBD1 (6 bases). The V gene's germline CDR1 is MDHEN and CDR2 SYDVKM. V shed 7 bases and J shed 3 bases, with 16 bases lying between them. The CDR3 has 15 amino acids. CDR3 sequence reads: CASIRDTIPNQPQHF. DNA of the CDR3: TGTGCCAGCATCCGGGACACCATACCCAATCAGCCCCAGCATTTT.

The chain couples TRBV6-1 to TRBJ1-1; tentatively, D is TRBD1 (5 bases). Trimming removed 2 bases at V and 5 bases at J, with 12 bases between. CDR3 length: 14 residues. Germline assignment: CDR1 MNHNS and CDR2 SASEGT. CDR3 coding DNA: TGTGCCAGCAGTGAATATGGGGGGGAGACTGAAGCTTTCTTT. Translation: CASSEYGGETEAFF.

This clone came up a few times. The rearrangement links TRBV7-9 to TRBJ1-4; 8 positions match TRBD1. The CDR3 runs 15 residues. Germline lookup yields CDR1 SEHNR and CDR2 FQNEAQ (reference sequence). With 7 bases clipped from V and 7 bases from J, the junction kept 11 bases outside the gene matches. In nucleotides, the CDR3 is TGTGCCAGCAAAAGGGACAGGAGAGTAGCTGAAAAACTGTTTTTT. Its translation: CASKRDRRVAEKLFF. The whole variable domain, filled in from reference TRBV7-9 and TRBJ1-4, reads DTGVSQNPRHKITKRGQNVTFRCDPISEHNRLYWYRQTLGQGPEFLTYFQNEAQLEKSRLLSDRFSAERPKGSFSTLEIQRTEQGDSAMYLCASKRDRRVAEKLFFGSGTQLSVL.

The chain employs TRBV3-1 (or the pseudogene TRBV3-2) and TRBJ1-2; maybe TRBD1 (5 bases). Germline V CDR1 and CDR2: LGHDT, YNNKEL (reference sequence). The length of the CDR3 is 14 residues. Between the trimmed V and J ends, which lost 5 bases and 6 bases, there was a span of 16 bases. CDR3 amino acids: CASSLGGTVHGYTF. The CDR3, as DNA: TGTGCCAGCAGCTTGGGAGGGACGGTTCATGGCTACACCTTC.

The chain couples TRBV14 to TRBJ1-1; D might be TRBD1 (5 bases). V lost 1 base and J 11 bases, leaving 20 bases between the germline ends. Germline assignment: CDR1 SGHDN and CDR2 FVKESK. CDR3 length: 15 residues. The CDR3 DNA follows: TGTGCCAGCAGCCAAGGACTCGGGGGAGGGTTGAGGGCTTTCTTT. It yields the protein CASSQGLGGGLRAFF. The full variable domain, completed using reference TRBV14 and TRBJ1-1, is EAGVTQFPSHSVIEKGQTVTLRCDPISGHDNLYWYRRVMGKEIKFLLHFVKESKQDESGMPNNRFLAERTGGTYSTLKVQPAELEDSGVYFCASSQGLGGGLRAFFGQGTRLTVV.

The rearrangement joins TRBV5-8 to TRBJ1-5; D is perhaps TRBD1 (5 bases). The germline gives CDR1 SGHTS, CDR2 YDEGEE. V was pared by 5 bases and J by 2 bases, with 17 bases between. The CDR3 length is 16 residues. This CDR3 reads CASSDWGGDGNQPQHF. For the CDR3, the DNA is TGTGCCAGCAGTGACTGGGGGGGAGATGGCAATCAGCCCCAGCATTTT.

V usage is TRBV4-1 and J usage is TRBJ2-1; D might be TRBD2 (6 bases). Trimming cost V 5 bases and J 2 bases, with 16 bases left between them. CDR1 and CDR2 (germline): MGHRA, YSYEKL. The CDR3 extends over 16 amino acids. This CDR3 reads CASSSPGAGTYNEQFF. CDR3 bases: TGCGCCAGCAGCTCACCGGGAGCTGGTACCTACAATGAGCAGTTCTTC.

The J gene is TRBJ1-2, the V gene TRBV2, with 10 nucleotides matching TRBD1. The CDR3 contains 14 residues. V lost 3 bases to trimming and J lost 4 bases; unmatched junction nucleotides: 2. The germline V gene encodes CDR1 SNHLY and CDR2 FYNNEI. As DNA, the CDR3 is TGTGCCAGCAGTGAGGGACAGGGGAGCTATGGCTACACCTTC. Protein: CASSEGQGSYGYTF. Together with reference TRBV2 and TRBJ1-2, the CDR3 gives the full variable domain: EPEVTQTPSHQVTQMGQEVILRCVPISNHLYFYWYRQILGQKVEFLVSFYNNEISEKSEIFDDQFSVERPDGSNFTLKIRSTKLEDSAMYFCASSEGQGSYGYTFGSGTRLTVV.

This sequence joins TRBV11-2 and TRBJ2-5; 8 bases are shared with TRBD1. V lost 0 bases to trimming and J lost 8 bases; unmatched junction nucleotides: 5. From germline, CDR1 is SGHAT and CDR2 FQNNGV. CDR3 length: 14 amino acids. CDR3 DNA sequence: TGTGCCAGCAGCTTAGATCCGGACAGGGTTACCCAGTACTTC. Its translation: CASSLDPDRVTQYF.

The chain joins TRBV7-9 to TRBJ2-3, with 8 positions matching TRBD1. V dropped 5 bases and J dropped 2; count of bases not matched to a gene: 12. CDR1 is SEHNR, CDR2 FQNEAQ, per germline (reference sequence). This CDR3 spans 17 amino acids. The CDR3 DNA reads TGTGCCAGCAGCCTTTTATACCAGGGGGCGGTCACAGATACGCAGTATTTT. This translates into CASSLLYQGAVTDTQYF.

This chain joins TRBV19 and TRBJ2-5; D may be TRBD1 (7 bases). V gave up 3 bases and J gave up 4 bases, with 15 bases separating them. The CDR3 is 15 residues long. Germline CDR1 is LNHDA and CDR2 is SQIVND (reference sequence). CDR3 DNA sequence: TGTGCCAGTAGTATCCAGGGGGGTAAGGGAGAGACCCAGTACTTC. It yields the protein CASSIQGGKGETQYF.

The rearrangement joins TRBV30 to TRBJ2-7, with 8 bases aligning to TRBD1. The germline gives CDR1 GTSNPN, CDR2 SVGIG (reference sequence). V dropped 2 bases and J dropped 6; count of bases not matched to a gene: 3. CDR3 size: 12 residues. The CDR3 spells CAWSPTGGEQYV. For the CDR3, the DNA is TGTGCCTGGAGTCCAACAGGGGGCGAGCAGTACGTC.

This chain connects TRBV19 to TRBJ1-6; tentative D call: TRBD1 (5 bases). V was trimmed by 7 bases and J by 0 bases, leaving 13 bases between them. From germline, CDR1 is LNHDA and CDR2 SQIVND (reference sequence). The CDR3 totals 16 residues. DNA for the CDR3: TGTGCCAGTACGCCGGGGGGGGTCTCCTATAATTCACCCCTCCACTTT. This encodes CASTPGGVSYNSPLHF.

The chain uses TRBV2 and TRBJ1-1; no firm D call. V was trimmed by 10 bases and J by 3 bases, leaving 21 bases between them. The CDR3 spans 15 residues. In germline, CDR1 is SNHLY, CDR2 FYNNEI. The CDR3 DNA reads as TGTGCCACCTCCTCCCCCACGGGGAAACACACTGAAGCTTTCTTT. It encodes CATSSPTGKHTEAFF.

J is TRBJ1-2 and V is TRBV30; 8 nucleotides line up with TRBD1. This CDR3 contains 14 residues. With V trimmed by 3 bases and J by 0 bases, 3 bases remained unmatched. Germline loops: CDR1 GTSNPN, CDR2 SVGIG (reference sequence). The chain's CDR3 is CAWSQGQANYGYTF. The CDR3 DNA reads as TGTGCCTGGAGCCAGGGACAGGCTAACTATGGCTACACCTTC.

The rearrangement uses TRBV24-1 and TRBJ1-1; TRBD1 might be the D (5 bases). The germline gives CDR1 KGHDR, CDR2 SFDVKD. Trimming removed 4 bases from V and 9 bases from J, with 14 bases in between. The CDR3 length is 13 residues. The CDR3 sequence: CATSDRGTQQAFF. DNA of the CDR3: TGTGCCACCAGTGACCGGGGGACCCAGCAAGCTTTCTTT.

The rearrangement uses TRBV5-1 and TRBJ2-4, with 11 bases lining up with TRBD1. The CDR3 consists of 17 residues. With V trimmed by 0 bases and J by 7 bases, 9 bases remained unmatched. The V gene's germline CDR1 is SGHRS and CDR2 YFSETQ. CDR3 sequence reads: CASSLGVDRGPGNIQYF. The CDR3 region has the DNA TGCGCCAGCAGCTTGGGCGTGGACAGGGGGCCGGGGAACATTCAGTACTTC.

J is TRBJ2-1 and V is TRBV13; maybe TRBD1 (6 bases). V was clipped by 6 bases and J by 5 bases, with 17 bases between them. From germline, CDR1 is PRHDT and CDR2 FYEKMQ (reference sequence). This CDR3 is built from 15 residues. The CDR3 is CASRSGVLGNNEQFF. CDR3 coding DNA: TGTGCCAGCAGGTCAGGGGTATTGGGTAACAATGAGCAGTTCTTC. Looking up the rest from reference TRBV13 and TRBJ2-1 gives the full variable domain: AAGVIQSPRHLIKEKRETATLKCYPIPRHDTVYWYQQGPGQDPQFLISFYEKMQSDKGSIPDRFSAQQFSDYHSELNMSSLELGDSALYFCASRSGVLGNNEQFFGPGTRLTVL.

The CDR3: CASSNIDDYGYTF. The CDR3 bases are TGTGCCAGCAGTAACATCGATGACTATGGCTACACCTTC. The chain links TRBV28 to TRBJ1-2; D call uncertain. This CDR3 contains 13 residues. Germline V lookup: CDR1 MDHEN, CDR2 SYDVKM. The V and J ends lost 5 bases and 3 bases respectively, with 10 bases between them.

In this sample, this clone turned up a few times. The rearrangement joins TRBV5-4 to TRBJ1-4; D not certain. Trimming stripped 0 bases from V and 7 bases from J, with 13 bases between. The CDR3 has 15 residues. Germline CDR1 is SGHNT and CDR2 is YYREEE (reference sequence). The CDR3 loop is CASSLAAGAGEKLFF. The CDR3 DNA is TGTGCCAGCAGCTTGGCCGCGGGTGCGGGTGAAAAACTGTTTTTT.

The chain uses TRBV10-3 and TRBJ2-7; TRBD1 matches at 10 bases. The CDR3 consists of 14 residues. The V segment lost 7 bases and the J segment 6 bases; nucleotides outside the gene matches: 9. In germline, CDR1 is ENHRY, CDR2 SYGVKD. CDR3 sequence: CAINSGTGATEQYV. In DNA, the CDR3 is TGTGCCATCAATAGCGGGACAGGGGCAACCGAGCAGTACGTC.

The chain joins TRBV4-2 to TRBJ1-2; no firm D call. This CDR3 is built from 12 residues. V lost 0 bases to trimming and J lost 12 bases, with 11 bases between them. Germline V gives CDR1 LGHNA, CDR2 YNFKEQ. In DNA form, the CDR3 reads TGTGCCAGCAGCCAAGATGGGCGGGGAGACACCTTC. This translates into CASSQDGRGDTF.

The chain joins TRBV6-1 to TRBJ1-2; 10 bases align to TRBD1. V trimming: 5 bases; J trimming: 5 bases; junction bases outside the gene matches: 5. The germline CDR1 and CDR2 sequences are MNHNS and SASEGT. This CDR3 region has 14 residues. The CDR3 bases are TGTGCCAGCAGTTTAGGGACAGGGGAATATGGCTACACCTTC. Translated: CASSLGTGEYGYTF.

The chain joins TRBV30 to TRBJ2-2; D is unresolved. The CDR3 length is 13 residues. CDR1 and CDR2 from the germline V gene are GTSNPN and SVGIG (reference sequence). Trimming removed 6 bases at V and 6 bases at J, with 14 bases between. CDR3 in amino acids: CACTRLSAGELFF. The CDR3 nucleotides are TGTGCCTGTACCCGGTTAAGTGCCGGGGAGCTGTTTTTT.

The V and J genes are TRBV28 and TRBJ2-2; 7 bases line up with TRBD2. In germline, CDR1 is MDHEN, CDR2 SYDVKM. The V gene end was trimmed by 6 bases and the J gene end by 6 bases; junction bases not matched to a gene: 19. The CDR3 length is 18 residues. This chain's CDR3 is CASSPRGAGSVVSGELFF. In DNA form, the CDR3 reads TGTGCCAGCAGCCCCCGGGGAGCGGGAAGCGTTGTGTCCGGGGAGCTGTTTTTT. Complete variable domain (other parts from reference TRBV28 and TRBJ2-2): DVKVTQSSRYLVKRTGEKVFLECVQDMDHENMFWYRQDPGLGLRLIYFSYDVKMKEKGDIPEGYSVSREKKERFSLILESASTNQTSMYLCASSPRGAGSVVSGELFFGEGSRLTVL.

V gene TRBV5-6 combines with J gene TRBJ1-4; 7 bases are a match to TRBD1. Unmatched junction bases numbered 1, after V lost 3 bases and J lost 2 bases. From germline, CDR1 is SGHDT and CDR2 YYEEEE. CDR3 length: 14 residues. CDR3 sequence (DNA): TGTGCCAGCAGCTCGGGACAGACTAATGAAAAACTGTTTTTT. This codes for CASSSGQTNEKLFF.

V gene TRBV28 combines with J gene TRBJ1-1; D is undetermined. V lost 2 bases and J lost 5, with 15 bases in between. Germline V gives CDR1 MDHEN, CDR2 SYDVKM. This CDR3 region has 15 residues. The CDR3 bases are TGTGCCAGCAGTTTAATCCGAGGTACTGAAACTGAAGCTTTCTTT. The encoded protein is CASSLIRGTETEAFF.